This TCR beta chain appears in the sequencing data of a study of cytomegalovirus exposure and HLA in healthy donors. In the PCR, 60 Vbeta and 13 Jbeta primers were used. Sequencing was performed with immunoSEQ multiplex PCR; in TCRdb, only in-frame clones are kept and a portion is missing. The profile shows 150,000 to 200,000 clones, about 81% of them singletons. V lost 4 bases, J lost 5 bases, and 11 bases lay in between. This CDR3 has 14 amino acids. The germline V gene has CDR1 LGHNA and CDR2 YSLEER. This sequence was found in a woman aged 30 to 39 in good health and CMV-seronegative. Material: PBMCs. The chain is built from TRBV4-3 and TRBJ1-4; D call uncertain. The CDR3: CASSPSSLNEKLFF. CDR3 DNA sequence: TGCGCCAGCAGCCCCTCTTCCCTAAATGAAAAACTGTTTTTT.